The T cell receptor (beta chain) described here comes from a study of T cells in narcolepsy. Generated by immunoSEQ multiplex PCR, the TCRdb table keeps only in-frame clones and is missing some. The repertoire has around 30,000 clones, roughly 90% of them found once; the top ten carry around 1.2%. The V gene's germline CDR1 is MNHNS and CDR2 SASEGT. V lost 8 bases, J lost 3 bases, and 8 bases lay in between. The CDR3 spans 12 residues. The V and J genes are TRBV6-1 and TRBJ2-1; no firm D call. The sequence was obtained from a human donor with narcolepsy. Sequencing was carried out using CD45RA- memory CD4+ T cells from PBMCs. CDR3 amino acids: CASCAVYNEQFF. As DNA, the CDR3 is TGTGCCAGCTGCGCGGTCTACAATGAGCAGTTCTTC.